Presented here are 21 T cell receptor beta chains from one specimen sequenced in a study of blood T cell repertoires in COVID-19. Clones were sequenced by immunoSEQ multiplex PCR, and TCRdb holds only the in-frame ones, with some missing. The table shows 95,000 to 100,000 clones, with 70% to 90% occurring only once. Sequencing was performed on peripheral blood. The receptor source for this set is a woman in her 30s with acute or convalescent COVID-19.

The chain couples TRBV3-1 (or the pseudogene TRBV3-2) to TRBJ1-3; no clear D gene. The CDR3 loop spans 13 amino acids. V lost 3 bases, J lost 0 bases, and 3 bases lay in between. Germline V CDR1 and CDR2: LGHDT, YNNKEL (reference sequence). The CDR3 reads CASSQSSGNTIYF. DNA of the CDR3: TGTGCCAGCAGCCAGAGCTCTGGAAACACCATATATTTT.

The chain couples TRBV11-2 to TRBJ1-1; D possibly corresponds to TRBD1 (5 bases). Between the trimmed V and J ends, which lost 5 bases and 3 bases, there was a span of 10 bases. Germline lookup yields CDR1 SGHAT and CDR2 FQNNGV. The CDR3 has 13 amino acids. The CDR3 loop reads CASSRWGDTEAFF. DNA for the CDR3: TGTGCCAGCAGCCGATGGGGGGACACTGAAGCTTTCTTT. Filled out from reference TRBV11-2 and TRBJ1-1, the complete variable domain reads EAGVAQSPRYKIIEKRQSVAFWCNPISGHATLYWYQQILGQGPKLLIQFQNNGVVDDSQLPKDRFSAERLKGVDSTLKIQPAKLEDSAVYLCASSRWGDTEAFFGQGTRLTVV.

In its sample, this clone was seen a few times. This chain links TRBV5-1 with TRBJ2-1; D unclear. The CDR3 length is 16 residues. Deletions cut 0 bases from V and 3 bases from J, with 13 bases between. From germline, CDR1 is SGHRS and CDR2 YFSETQ. As DNA, the CDR3 is TGCGCCAGCAGCTTGGGTGCAGCGACTCGCTACAATGAGCAGTTCTTC. Residues: CASSLGAATRYNEQFF.

CDR3 coding DNA: TGTGCCAGCAGCCGGCGACAGGGAGTCGTAGGAGCTTTCTTT. It specifies CASSRRQGVVGAFF. The rearrangement uses TRBV27 and TRBJ1-1, with 7 bases fitting TRBD1. The CDR3 has 14 residues. Germline assignment: CDR1 MNHEY and CDR2 SMNVEV (reference sequence). With 6 bases clipped from V and 10 bases from J, the junction kept 14 bases outside the gene matches.

The V call is TRBV2, the J call TRBJ1-5; 7 nucleotides match TRBD1. The CDR3 loop spans 14 amino acids. Germline-derived CDR1 and CDR2 are SNHLY and FYNNEI. V was clipped by 2 bases and J by 4 bases; unmatched bases: 2. CDR3 sequence (DNA): TGTGCCAGCAGTGAAATGGGACAGAATCAGCCCCAGCATTTT. Its translation: CASSEMGQNQPQHF.

The chain is built from TRBV12-3 or TRBV12-4 and TRBJ2-2, with TRBD1 as a possible D gene (5 bases). This CDR3 is built from 12 residues. V lost 6 bases and J lost 5, with 7 bases in between. As DNA, the CDR3 is TGTGCCAGCAGCAGGGCTACCGGGGAGCTGTTTTTT. It specifies CASSRATGELFF.

The gene calls are TRBV5-6 and TRBJ2-1, with 10 nucleotides matching TRBD2. After removal of 2 bases from V and 6 bases from J, the junction contained 5 bases not matched to a gene. The CDR3 spans 15 residues. Germline CDR1 reads SGHDT; CDR2 reads YYEEEE. This chain's CDR3 is CASSFPSGGPNEQFF. For the CDR3, the DNA is TGTGCCAGCAGCTTCCCTAGCGGGGGCCCCAATGAGCAGTTCTTC.

V usage is TRBV19 and J usage is TRBJ1-1; 8 bases match TRBD1. V lost 11 bases, J lost 3 bases, and 14 bases stayed unmatched. This CDR3 has 15 residues. Germline CDR1 and CDR2: LNHDA and SQIVND (reference sequence). The CDR3 DNA sequence: TGTGCCTGCACGATGGGCAGGACAGGGTACACTGAAGCTTTCTTT. Residues: CACTMGRTGYTEAFF.

This clone is a singleton in its sample. This chain links TRBV9 with TRBJ2-1, with a tentative D call TRBD2 (6 bases). Germline CDR1 is SGDLS and CDR2 is YYNGEE. V was clipped by 3 bases and J by 0 bases, with 13 bases between them. The CDR3 contains 16 residues. This chain's CDR3 is CASSAATSSSYNEQFF. CDR3 nucleotide sequence: TGTGCCAGCAGCGCAGCGACTAGTAGCTCCTACAATGAGCAGTTCTTC.

The V and J genes are TRBV6-5 and TRBJ1-5, with D hard to call. CDR1 MNHEY and CDR2 SVGAGI come from the germline V gene. V lost 0 bases to trimming and J lost 0 bases, with 6 bases between them. The CDR3 covers 15 residues. This chain's CDR3 is CASSYSHSSNQPQHF. The CDR3 region has the DNA TGTGCCAGCAGTTACTCTCATAGTAGCAATCAGCCCCAGCATTTT.

The CDR3 coding sequence is TGTGCCAGCAGCCCCAGCGGGGTCGGGACAGGCTATGGCTACACCTTC. Residues: CASSPSGVGTGYGYTF. The V gene is TRBV7-8, the J gene TRBJ1-2; TRBD1 matches at 8 bases. The CDR3 consists of 16 residues. Germline V gene data show CDR1 as SGHVS and CDR2 as FQNEAQ. The V gene end was trimmed by 5 bases and the J gene end by 4 bases; junction bases not matched to a gene: 12.

This chain joins TRBV4-2 and TRBJ2-3; 10 bases line up with TRBD2. CDR3 length: 16 residues. V shed 4 bases and J 5 bases; nucleotides not matched to a gene: 9. Germline V gene data show CDR1 as LGHNA and CDR2 as YNFKEQ. CDR3: CASSRASGGQGDTQYF. As DNA, the CDR3 is TGTGCCAGCAGCCGGGCTAGCGGGGGCCAGGGAGATACGCAGTATTTT.

The chain couples TRBV4-2 to TRBJ2-1, with 9 bases fitting TRBD2. J was trimmed by 3 bases and V by 5 bases; bases with no gene match: 8. The CDR3 is 16 amino acids. Germline V gene data show CDR1 as LGHNA and CDR2 as YNFKEQ. DNA for the CDR3: TGTGCCAGCAGCAATCCGGGACTAGCTATCTACAATGAGCAGTTCTTC. Amino acids: CASSNPGLAIYNEQFF.

CDR3 amino acids: CASSPRGDFSYEQYF. As DNA, the CDR3 is TGTGCCAGCAGTCCTCGGGGGGACTTCTCCTACGAGCAGTACTTC. The chain employs TRBV27 and TRBJ2-7; TRBD2 matches 7 bases. V was pared by 5 bases and J by 0 bases, with 7 bases of the junction left unmatched. Germline V gene data show CDR1 as MNHEY and CDR2 as SMNVEV (reference sequence). This CDR3 comprises 15 residues.

The V call is TRBV5-6, the J call TRBJ2-1; the D gene is possibly TRBD1 (5 bases). This CDR3 is built from 15 residues. Trimming pared 5 bases from V and 3 bases from J, leaving 15 bases between. Germline V lookup: CDR1 SGHDT, CDR2 YYEEEE. The chain's CDR3 is CASSPTGSHYNEQFF. In DNA, the CDR3 is TGTGCCAGCAGTCCTACAGGATCCCACTACAATGAGCAGTTCTTC.

V usage is TRBV2 and J usage is TRBJ2-2; weak D call: TRBD1 (5 bases). Per germline, CDR1 SNHLY and CDR2 FYNNEI. The CDR3 loop spans 14 amino acids. Trimming took 7 bases from V and 0 from J, leaving 9 bases between them. CDR3 amino acids: CASKKDTNTGELFF. Written as DNA, the CDR3 is TGTGCCAGCAAGAAGGACACGAACACCGGGGAGCTGTTTTTT.

This chain connects TRBV28 to TRBJ1-2, with no clear D. The V and J ends lost 3 bases and 0 bases respectively, with 11 bases between them. Germline lookup yields CDR1 MDHEN and CDR2 SYDVKM. CDR3 length equals 15 residues. DNA for the CDR3: TGTGCCAGCAGTTTTGGAGGTGCTCCTAACTATGGCTACACCTTC. It encodes CASSFGGAPNYGYTF.

The chain couples TRBV27 to TRBJ2-3; 11 bases align to TRBD2. CDR1 is MNHEY and CDR2 is SMNVEV in the germline V gene (reference sequence). J gave up 0 bases and V 7 bases, and 24 bases lay outside the gene matches. This CDR3 region has 22 residues. The CDR3 DNA reads as TGTGCCAGCACCACCTTTTCTTATAGCGGGGGGGCAAGAGGGACTAGCACAGATACGCAGTATTTT. Its translation: CASTTFSYSGGARGTSTDTQYF.

The chain combines TRBV11-2 with TRBJ2-7; D not certain. The CDR3 extends over 14 amino acids. Germline-derived CDR1 and CDR2 are SGHAT and FQNNGV. Trimming removed 1 base from V and 3 bases from J, with 10 bases in between. The CDR3 bases are TGTGCCAGCAGCTTAGCCCCCCTATACTACGAGCAGTACTTC. Translating it yields CASSLAPLYYEQYF.

The rearrangement joins TRBV19 to TRBJ1-5; perhaps TRBD1 as D (6 bases). The V end was cut by 4 bases, the J end by 0 bases, with 19 bases between. Germline V gene lookup returns CDR1 LNHDA and CDR2 SQIVND (reference sequence). The CDR3 has 18 residues. The CDR3 loop reads CASSKDSTALYSNQPQHF. CDR3 nucleotides: TGTGCCAGTAGTAAGGACAGCACTGCCCTTTATAGCAATCAGCCCCAGCATTTT.

This chain links TRBV9 with TRBJ2-2; D is undetermined. This CDR3 has 16 amino acids. V lost 0 bases, J lost 4 bases, and 13 bases lay in between. Germline V gene lookup returns CDR1 SGDLS and CDR2 YYNGEE. The CDR3 sequence is CASSVDSSSITGELFF. CDR3 nucleotides: TGTGCCAGCAGCGTAGATAGCAGTTCGATCACCGGGGAGCTGTTTTTT.